The 24 T cell receptor beta chains below were found in one sample sequenced in a study of blood T cell repertoires in COVID-19. TCRdb's copy holds only in-frame clones and misses some; the assay was immunoSEQ multiplex PCR. The sample has about 480,000 clones; approximately 90% are singletons. The specimen was PBMCs or T cells enriched from blood (not recorded which). The receptors stem from a woman aged 40 to 50 who had recovered from COVID-19.

CDR3 residues: CASSWGLAGGQETQYF. The CDR3 DNA follows: TGTGCCAGCAGCTGGGGACTAGCGGGGGGCCAAGAGACCCAGTACTTC. V and J are TRBV7-6 and TRBJ2-5; 15 bases fit TRBD2. Trimming removed 4 bases from V and 1 base from J; junction bases left unmatched: 1. CDR1 SGHVS and CDR2 FNYEAQ come from the germline V gene. The CDR3 has 16 residues.

CDR3 sequence: CASTSRILTRGTVYGYTF. The CDR3 DNA is TGTGCCAGCACCTCACGGATCTTAACACGGGGTACGGTCTATGGCTACACCTTC. This sequence joins TRBV5-4 and TRBJ1-2; D gene uncertain. Germline CDR1 reads SGHNT; CDR2 reads YYREEE (reference sequence). The V gene lost 6 bases and the J gene lost 4 bases, with 28 bases spanning the gap. This CDR3 is built from 18 residues.

The chain employs TRBV4-1 and TRBJ1-2; maybe TRBD1 (5 bases). The CDR3 extends over 12 amino acids. Trimming removed 6 bases from V and 9 bases from J, with 14 bases in between. CDR1 MGHRA and CDR2 YSYEKL come from the germline V gene. The CDR3 DNA is TGCGCCAGCAGGGGGCTCGACGGGCGCTACACCTTC. Translated, it gives CASRGLDGRYTF.

The chain combines TRBV13 with TRBJ2-7; TRBD2 matches 8 bases. V lost 4 bases, J lost 5 bases, and 13 bases stayed unmatched. The CDR3 totals 16 residues. Per germline, CDR1 PRHDT and CDR2 FYEKMQ (reference sequence). The CDR3 spells CASSSNPGTRGHEQYF. CDR3 DNA: TGTGCCAGCAGCTCCAACCCCGGGACTAGGGGCCACGAGCAGTACTTC.

This chain uses TRBV7-2 with TRBJ2-1; D not resolved. CDR1 SGHTA and CDR2 FQGNSA come from the germline V gene. The CDR3 has 16 residues. V gave up 2 bases and J gave up 0 bases, with 11 bases separating them. The CDR3 spells CASSLIAVGSYNEQFF. The DNA for the CDR3 is TGTGCCAGCAGCTTAATTGCGGTGGGCTCCTACAATGAGCAGTTCTTC.

This rearrangement joins TRBV7-6 to TRBJ2-7; D might be TRBD2 (5 bases). V was clipped by 2 bases and J by 2 bases, with 16 bases between them. Germline V gives CDR1 SGHVS, CDR2 FNYEAQ. CDR3 length equals 16 residues. CDR3 in amino acids: CASSLNLAGVPYEQYF. CDR3 DNA: TGTGCCAGCAGCTTAAACCTAGCAGGAGTCCCCTACGAGCAGTACTTC.

The rearrangement uses TRBV9 and TRBJ1-5; D is unresolved. Germline CDR1 reads SGDLS; CDR2 reads YYNGEE. This CDR3 is 14 amino acids long. Trimming removed 0 bases from V and 8 bases from J, with 12 bases in between. The CDR3 protein is CASSVGEASEPQHF. The CDR3 DNA reads as TGTGCCAGCAGCGTAGGAGAGGCATCTGAGCCCCAGCATTTT.

This rearrangement joins TRBV4-3 to TRBJ1-1; D might be TRBD1 (5 bases). Germline V lookup: CDR1 LGHNA, CDR2 YSLEER. The CDR3 totals 15 residues. With 0 bases removed from V and 3 bases from J, the gap between germline ends came to 11 bases. As DNA, the CDR3 is TGCGCCAGCAGCCAAGATCACGCCAGGGACACTGAAGCTTTCTTT. Translation: CASSQDHARDTEAFF.

The J gene is TRBJ2-7, the V gene TRBV4-2; 11 bases fit TRBD1. Per the germline V gene, CDR1 is LGHNA and CDR2 is YNFKEQ. The CDR3 loop spans 16 amino acids. V was pared by 0 bases and J by 6 bases, with 7 bases of the junction left unmatched. CDR3 protein: CASSQEDRGRSFEQYF. In nucleotides, the CDR3 is TGTGCCAGCAGCCAAGAGGACAGGGGGCGTTCTTTCGAGCAGTACTTC.

This chain links TRBV7-2 with TRBJ1-4; 7 bases align to TRBD1. J lost 4 bases, V lost 1 base, and 12 bases had no gene match. CDR1 is SGHTA, CDR2 FQGNSA, per germline. CDR3 length: 18 amino acids. The CDR3 sequence: CASSLVGTVIGYNEKLFF. In DNA, the CDR3 is TGTGCCAGCAGCTTAGTAGGGACAGTGATAGGGTATAATGAAAAACTGTTTTTT.

The CDR3 nucleotides are TGCAGCGTTGCGGGCGGGGCCAATGAGCAGTTCTTC. Protein: CSVAGGANEQFF. The rearrangement joins TRBV29-1 to TRBJ2-1; possibly TRBD2 for D (6 bases). The V gene's germline CDR1 is SQVTM and CDR2 ANQGSEA. V shed 4 bases and J shed 6 bases, with 10 bases lying between them. The CDR3 loop spans 12 amino acids.

V usage is TRBV18 and J usage is TRBJ1-6; perhaps TRBD1 as D (5 bases). The CDR3 length is 13 residues. V shed 0 bases and J shed 9 bases, with 6 bases lying between them. CDR1 KGHSH and CDR2 LQKENI come from the germline V gene. The CDR3 bases are TGTGCCAGCTCACCACCAGGGGTTTCACCCCTCCACTTT. It specifies CASSPPGVSPLHF.

The rearrangement links TRBV19 to TRBJ1-4; 10 nucleotides align to TRBD1. V dropped 9 bases and J dropped 5; count of bases not matched to a gene: 6. The CDR3 runs 14 residues. The germline CDR1 and CDR2 sequences are LNHDA and SQIVND (reference sequence). CDR3 in amino acids: CASAAGQGNEKLFF. The CDR3 DNA is TGTGCCAGCGCCGCGGGACAGGGGAATGAAAAACTGTTTTTT.

The rearrangement links TRBV6-2 or TRBV6-3 to TRBJ2-2; TRBD1 aligns across 9 bases. Germline CDR1 is MNHEY and CDR2 is SVGEGT. The ends lost 5 bases at V and 3 bases at J; junction bases unmatched: 7. The CDR3 loop spans 16 amino acids. The CDR3: CASSPRDRVDTGELFF. The DNA of the CDR3 is TGTGCCAGCAGTCCCCGGGACAGGGTTGACACCGGGGAGCTGTTTTTT.

The chain joins TRBV11-3 to TRBJ2-2; D unclear. V shed 0 bases and J shed 0 bases, with 17 bases lying between them. Germline CDR1 and CDR2: SGHNT and YENEEA. This CDR3 has 19 residues. DNA for the CDR3: TGTGCCAGCAGCTTAGATCTGTTGAGTTTGTTCGCGAACACCGGGGAGCTGTTTTTT. This codes for CASSLDLLSLFANTGELFF.

The table lists this clone with a few counts. The chain couples TRBV5-4 to TRBJ1-3; weak D call: TRBD1 (6 bases). Germline V gives CDR1 SGHNT, CDR2 YYREEE (reference sequence). Trimming stripped 4 bases from V and 0 bases from J, with 14 bases between. CDR3 length equals 16 residues. CDR3 region: CASSPGQLLSGNTIYF. The CDR3 region has the DNA TGTGCCAGCAGCCCTGGACAGCTCCTCTCTGGAAACACCATATATTTT. Together with reference TRBV5-4 and TRBJ1-3, the CDR3 gives the full variable domain: ETGVTQSPTHLIKTRGQQVTLRCSSQSGHNTVSWYQQALGQGPQFIFQYYREEENGRGNFPPRFSGLQFPNYSSELNVNALELDDSALYLCASSPGQLLSGNTIYFGEGSWLTVV.

The gene calls are TRBV4-3 and TRBJ2-7, with a weak D call TRBD1 (5 bases). CDR1 is LGHNA, CDR2 YSLEER, per germline. V gave up 3 bases and J gave up 2 bases, with 11 bases separating them. This CDR3 comprises 14 residues. In DNA, the CDR3 is TGCGCCAGCAGCCAGGAACAGGCGGCCTACGAGCAGTACTTC. It yields the protein CASSQEQAAYEQYF.

Notes on this clone: Other nucleotide sequences from this sample produce the same CDR3. The chain has TRBV20-1 and TRBJ1-1; D is ambiguous. V shed 2 bases and J shed 3 bases, with 4 bases lying between them. The germline CDR1 and CDR2 sequences are DFQATT and SNEGSKA (reference sequence). The CDR3 extends over 11 amino acids. This CDR3 is CSARSDTEAFF. The CDR3 nucleotides read TGCAGTGCTAGATCTGACACTGAAGCTTTCTTT.

The chain joins TRBV2 to TRBJ2-1; D possibly corresponds to TRBD2 (6 bases). V was cut by 3 bases and J by 6 bases, with 18 bases left in between. The V gene's germline CDR1 is SNHLY and CDR2 FYNNEI. The CDR3 spans 16 residues. In DNA form, the CDR3 reads TGTGCCAGCAGTGATTCGGGAGAAGGGCCCCGCAATGAGCAGTTCTTC. This sequence encodes CASSDSGEGPRNEQFF.

The chain has TRBV11-3 and TRBJ2-4, with 13 nucleotides matching TRBD2. The germline gives CDR1 SGHNT, CDR2 YENEEA. V was pared by 5 bases and J by 8 bases, with 9 bases of the junction left unmatched. The CDR3 sequence is 16 residues long. CDR3 residues: CASSPGLAGAGDIQYF. The CDR3 DNA follows: TGTGCCAGCAGCCCCGGACTAGCGGGAGCGGGGGACATTCAGTACTTC.

Notes on this clone: Germline and junction disagree at one end, which may indicate a read error. The chain links TRBV4-3 to TRBJ2-1; 8 nucleotides align to TRBD1. Germline CDR1 and CDR2: LGHNA and YSLEER. This CDR3 is 13 amino acids long. In DNA, the CDR3 is TGCGCCAGCAGCCGTTTACAGGGGGAAACGAGACTCTTC. Translation gives CASSRLQGETRLF.

The chain couples TRBV7-6 to TRBJ2-3; weak D call: TRBD2 (5 bases). From germline, CDR1 is SGHVS and CDR2 FNYEAQ. The CDR3 loop spans 13 amino acids. With 5 bases removed from V and 10 bases from J, the gap between germline ends came to 16 bases. CDR3 nucleotides: TGTGCCAGCAGCCCGAGTGGGGAGACCCCGCAGTATTTT. It yields the protein CASSPSGETPQYF.

This chain links TRBV15 with TRBJ1-2; no firm D call. The germline CDR1 and CDR2 sequences are LNHNV and YYDKDF (reference sequence). The CDR3 contains 15 residues. V was shortened by 0 bases and J by 0 bases, with 8 bases between the two germline ends. The CDR3 here is CATSRDIGANYGYTF. The CDR3 DNA follows: TGTGCCACCAGCAGAGACATTGGAGCTAACTATGGCTACACCTTC.

The V gene is TRBV7-8, the J gene TRBJ1-5, with D tentatively TRBD1 (5 bases). CDR1 and CDR2 (germline): SGHVS, FQNEAQ. The V end lost 0 bases, the J end lost 3 bases, and 12 bases lay between the germline ends. There are 16 residues in the CDR3. CDR3: CASSLAWQGDNQPQHF. In nucleotides, the CDR3 is TGTGCCAGCAGCTTAGCGTGGCAGGGTGACAATCAGCCCCAGCATTTT.